The 21 T cell receptor beta chains below come from one sample, sequenced in a study of CD8+ T cells in alopecia areata. RNA extraction was followed by reverse transcription into cDNA, which acted as the sequencing template. Profiling relied on immunoSEQ multiplex PCR, and the TCRdb table lists in-frame clones only, not all of them. The sample contains approximately 7,400 clones, around three fifths of which appear only once. Treatment described: oral pan-JAK inhibitor, 5-10 mg twice daily. Collected material from alopecia areata patients comprised lesional scalp punch biopsies and peripheral blood. Sequencing was performed on skin, taken at week 4, from a patient treated with tofacitinib. The receptors originated from a human donor with alopecia areata.

This chain joins TRBV7-9 and TRBJ2-3; a weak D match, TRBD2 (6 bases). V was clipped by 5 bases and J by 1 base, with 10 bases between them. Germline V CDR1 and CDR2: SEHNR, FQNEAQ (reference sequence). This CDR3 contains 14 residues. CDR3: CASSPGLGTDTQYF. The CDR3 coding sequence is TGTGCCAGCAGCCCGGGACTCGGCACAGATACGCAGTATTTT.

The rearrangement joins TRBV19 to TRBJ2-7; TRBD2 matches 7 bases. The CDR3 length is 20 residues. Unmatched junction bases numbered 21, after V lost 3 bases and J lost 1 base. The V gene's germline CDR1 is LNHDA and CDR2 SQIVND (reference sequence). The CDR3 is CASSMGLRRGSLADSYEQYF. CDR3 DNA: TGTGCCAGTAGTATGGGACTGAGGCGTGGGAGTCTAGCGGATTCCTACGAGCAGTACTTC. The variable domain in full, with the rest retrieved from reference TRBV19 and TRBJ2-7, is DGGITQSPKYLFRKEGQNVTLSCEQNLNHDAMYWYRQDPGQGLRLIYYSQIVNDFQKGDIAEGYSVSREKKESFPLTVTSAQKNPTAFYLCASSMGLRRGSLADSYEQYFGPGTRLTVT.

The chain is built from TRBV9 and TRBJ2-1; 7 bases fit TRBD1. The CDR3 is made up of 18 amino acids. Germline V gives CDR1 SGDLS, CDR2 YYNGEE. Trimming at V came to 2 bases and at J to 0 bases, leaving 11 bases not matched to a gene. The CDR3 DNA reads as TGTGCCAGCAGCGTCTCCAGTGGGACAGCGAGCTCCTACAATGAGCAGTTCTTC. It yields the protein CASSVSSGTASSYNEQFF.

This clone was observed a handful of times. J is TRBJ1-5 and V is TRBV4-1, with a tentative D call TRBD1 (5 bases). V lost 3 bases and J 5 bases, leaving 14 bases between the germline ends. CDR1 is MGHRA and CDR2 is YSYEKL in the germline V gene. There are 15 residues in the CDR3. The CDR3 coding sequence is TGCGCCAGCAGCCAGGCGTGGGGGATTTATCAGCCCCAGCATTTT. This gives the protein CASSQAWGIYQPQHF.

This clone appeared a few times. The chain links TRBV13 to TRBJ2-2, with a possible D match to TRBD1 (6 bases). This CDR3 is 15 amino acids long. In germline, CDR1 is PRHDT, CDR2 FYEKMQ (reference sequence). The ends were cut back, 3 bases at V and 4 bases at J, with 12 bases in the middle. The CDR3 spells CASSFEGVSTGELFF. The CDR3 DNA sequence: TGTGCCAGCAGCTTCGAGGGGGTGAGCACCGGGGAGCTGTTTTTT.

The genes are TRBV7-9 and TRBJ2-5, with D possibly being TRBD1 (5 bases). Trimming removed 5 bases from V and 1 base from J, with 11 bases in between. The CDR3 spans 14 residues. CDR1 is SEHNR, CDR2 FQNEAQ, per germline (reference sequence). The CDR3 DNA is TGTGCCAGCAGCGATAGACAGTCCCAAGAGACCCAGTACTTC. Translating gives CASSDRQSQETQYF. Based on the CDR3 plus reference TRBV7-9 and TRBJ2-5, the full variable domain is DTGVSQNPRHKITKRGQNVTFRCDPISEHNRLYWYRQTLGQGPEFLTYFQNEAQLEKSRLLSDRFSAERPKGSFSTLEIQRTEQGDSAMYLCASSDRQSQETQYFGPGTRLLVL.

The CDR3 coding sequence is TGTGCCAGCAGCCGACCGGGACTGGATTACAATGAGCAGTTCTTC. As protein: CASSRPGLDYNEQFF. V is TRBV5-5 and J is TRBJ2-1; tentative D call: TRBD2 (6 bases). The CDR3 loop spans 15 amino acids. V lost 4 bases and J lost 4, with 15 bases in between. The germline gives CDR1 SGHKS, CDR2 YYEKEE (reference sequence).

In its sample, this clone was seen a few times. The sample holds other DNA sequences that translate to the same CDR3. The gene calls are TRBV19 and TRBJ2-1, with a possible D match to TRBD2 (6 bases). CDR3 length: 15 residues. V dropped 2 bases and J dropped 3 bases, with 11 bases sitting between them. CDR1 and CDR2 (germline): LNHDA, SQIVND (reference sequence). The chain's CDR3 is CASSIKGGLYNEQFF. The CDR3 nucleotides read TGTGCCAGTAGTATAAAGGGAGGCCTCTACAATGAGCAGTTCTTC.

The chain joins TRBV5-1 to TRBJ2-2; 7 bases are a match to TRBD2. The CDR3 has 15 amino acids. Germline CDR1 is SGHRS and CDR2 is YFSETQ. After removal of 4 bases from V and 0 bases from J, the junction contained 3 bases not matched to a gene. CDR3 region: CASSRLASNTGELFF. The CDR3 bases are TGCGCCAGCAGCCGACTAGCTTCGAACACCGGGGAGCTGTTTTTT.

V gene TRBV7-8 combines with J gene TRBJ2-5; 8 nucleotides match TRBD1. V lost 1 base, J lost 4 bases, and 5 bases stayed unmatched. The CDR3 length is 15 residues. The germline V gene encodes CDR1 SGHVS and CDR2 FQNEAQ. The CDR3 region has the DNA TGTGCCAGCAGCTTAGGACAGGGGATTGGAGAGACCCAGTACTTC. Amino acids: CASSLGQGIGETQYF.

The gene calls are TRBV6-1 and TRBJ2-2; a weak D match, TRBD1 (5 bases). Germline loops: CDR1 MNHNS, CDR2 SASEGT. Trimming cost V 3 bases and J 3 bases, with 20 bases left between them. This CDR3 comprises 18 residues. CDR3 DNA: TGTGCCAGCAGTGACCGCCAGGGAAGGTTGTTGGACACCGGGGAGCTGTTTTTT. Translating gives CASSDRQGRLLDTGELFF.

The rearrangement joins TRBV7-8 to TRBJ1-2, with 8 bases aligning to TRBD1. Germline-derived CDR1 and CDR2 are SGHVS and FQNEAQ. V dropped 5 bases and J dropped 8; count of bases not matched to a gene: 13. The CDR3 extends over 15 amino acids. The CDR3: CASSVQRQGAGGYTF. As DNA, the CDR3 is TGTGCCAGCAGCGTACAGCGGCAGGGGGCGGGAGGCTACACCTTC.

The chain joins TRBV5-6 to TRBJ2-3, with a tentative D call TRBD2 (6 bases). V was shortened by 2 bases and J by 1 base, with 11 bases between the two germline ends. This CDR3 comprises 15 residues. Germline CDR1 and CDR2: SGHDT and YYEEEE. The CDR3 DNA sequence: TGTGCCAGCAGCTTCGGGGGATTGGGCACAGATACGCAGTATTTT. Its protein product is CASSFGGLGTDTQYF.

This chain uses TRBV4-3 with TRBJ2-3; possible D gene TRBD1, 5 bases. V was shortened by 0 bases and J by 4 bases, with 17 bases between the two germline ends. The germline V gene has CDR1 LGHNA and CDR2 YSLEER. The CDR3 is made up of 17 amino acids. CDR3 sequence: CASSQEFGHHFSDTQYF. CDR3 DNA sequence: TGCGCCAGCAGCCAAGAATTCGGACATCATTTTTCAGATACGCAGTATTTT.

The J gene is TRBJ2-7, the V gene TRBV2; D unresolved. The V end was cut by 10 bases, the J end by 3 bases, with 13 bases between. CDR3 length equals 12 residues. CDR1 and CDR2 (germline): SNHLY, FYNNEI. DNA of the CDR3: TGTGCCACCGTTTGGTCTAGCTACGAGCAGTACTTC. It specifies CATVWSSYEQYF.

The rearrangement links TRBV7-2 to TRBJ1-5, with D perhaps TRBD1 (6 bases). The CDR3 has 14 amino acids. The V and J ends lost 5 bases and 0 bases respectively, with 8 bases between them. The germline gives CDR1 SGHTA, CDR2 FQGNSA. This chain's CDR3 is CASSRDISNQPQHF. The CDR3 DNA is TGTGCCAGCAGCCGGGACATTAGCAATCAGCCCCAGCATTTT.

This clone occurred a few times. This rearrangement joins TRBV10-3 to TRBJ2-2, with 8 bases matching TRBD1. J lost 5 bases, V lost 3 bases, and 5 bases had no gene match. The CDR3 runs to 15 residues. The germline CDR1 and CDR2 sequences are ENHRY and SYGVKD. CDR3 sequence: CAISDLTGVTGELFF. CDR3 DNA sequence: TGTGCCATCAGTGACTTGACAGGGGTTACCGGGGAGCTGTTTTTT.

A single count supports this clone. The V call is TRBV5-1, the J call TRBJ2-1, with 10 bases identical to TRBD2. Looked up from germline, CDR1 is SGHRS and CDR2 is YFSETQ. J was trimmed by 9 bases and V by 0 bases; bases with no gene match: 6. The length of the CDR3 is 15 residues. In nucleotides, the CDR3 is TGCGCCAGCAGCTTGGTGGAGCGGGGGGGCCTTGAGCAGTTCTTC. Protein: CASSLVERGGLEQFF. The full variable domain, completed using reference TRBV5-1 and TRBJ2-1, is KAGVTQTPRYLIKTRGQQVTLSCSPISGHRSVSWYQQTPGQGLQFLFEYFSETQRNKGNFPGRFSGRQFSNSRSEMNVSTLELGDSALYLCASSLVERGGLEQFFGPGTRLTVL.

The chain employs TRBV14 and TRBJ2-1; 8 bases are shared with TRBD2. V trimming: 4 bases; J trimming: 3 bases; junction bases outside the gene matches: 5. The CDR3 totals 15 residues. Germline V gene data show CDR1 as SGHDN and CDR2 as FVKESK. CDR3: CASSPLAGSYNEQFF. The CDR3 nucleotides are TGTGCCAGCAGCCCATTAGCGGGGAGCTACAATGAGCAGTTCTTC.

As concerns this clone: This specimen includes other DNA sequences encoding the same CDR3. V is TRBV2 and J is TRBJ1-1; 7 bases are shared with TRBD1. The CDR3 is 22 residues long. CDR1 is SNHLY and CDR2 is FYNNEI in the germline V gene. The J segment lost 1 base and the V segment lost 5 bases, leaving 28 bases of the junction unmatched. The DNA for the CDR3 is TGTGCCAGCAGTATCCCTTTACCCCAGTCCCCGCCCTCTCGGACAGGGAACACTGAAGCTTTCTTT. This gives the protein CASSIPLPQSPPSRTGNTEAFF.

This sequence joins TRBV5-1 and TRBJ1-1; 10 bases agree with TRBD1. Looked up from germline, CDR1 is SGHRS and CDR2 is YFSETQ. This CDR3 region has 15 residues. V lost 5 bases and J lost 4; bases outside the gene matches: 8. This chain's CDR3 is CASRSSDRGSTEAFF. CDR3 bases: TGCGCCAGCAGATCCTCGGACAGGGGGTCCACTGAAGCTTTCTTT.